The rows below give T cell receptor beta chains drawn from one sample of a study of OX40 agonist ivuxolimab in advanced cancers. Sequencing used immunoSEQ multiplex PCR; TCRdb keeps in-frame clones, though not all of them. The sample yields some 39,000 clones, roughly four fifths seen once. This sample comprised CD4+ or CD8+ T cells sorted from blood, obtained in a trial of the OX40 agonist ivuxolimab. The receptor set was obtained from an adult with an advanced solid tumor such as melanoma, head and neck, liver or kidney cancer. CDR3s include the opening cysteine and the closing phenylalanine or tryptophan. Each record gives: D gene, V gene, J gene, clone size, CDR3 protein, CDR3 DNA. D genes are given only for firm matches. Clone sizes are given selectively: once, few, many, or a class where the clone is expanded.

>NA|TRBV6-6|TRBJ2-6|once
CASSTGSANVLTF
TGTGCCAGCAGTACCGGTTCCGCCAACGTCCTGACTTTC
>TRBD2|TRBV27|TRBJ2-1|NA
CASSFPSRPSGAYNEQFF
TGTGCCAGCAGTTTCCCGTCCCGCCCTAGCGGGGCCTACAATGAGCAGTTCTTC
>TRBD1|TRBV27|TRBJ1-2|NA
CASSYQGAGRGYTF
TGTGCCAGCAGTTACCAGGGGGCCGGGCGTGGCTACACCTTC
>NA|TRBV7-3|TRBJ2-1|few
CASSARLDNEQFF
TGTGCCAGCAGCGCCAGACTGGATAATGAGCAGTTCTTC
>NA|TRBV28|TRBJ1-5|NA
CASSFLENQPQHF
TGTGCCAGCAGTTTCTTAGAGAATCAGCCCCAGCATTTT
>NA|TRBV5-8|TRBJ2-6|NA
CASSKTGDNSGANVLTF
TGTGCCAGCAGCAAGACAGGTGACAACTCTGGGGCCAACGTCCTGACTTTC
>TRBD1|TRBV19|TRBJ2-1|NA
CASSQDRGPYNEQFF
TGTGCCAGTAGTCAGGACAGGGGCCCTTACAATGAGCAGTTCTTC
>TRBD1|TRBV7-9|TRBJ1-2|NA
CASNRDSFNYGYTF
TGTGCCAGCAACAGGGACAGCTTTAACTATGGCTACACCTTC
>NA|TRBV19|TRBJ1-5|NA
CASSIRYRPLGNQPQHF
TGTGCCAGTAGCATACGATACAGGCCTCTGGGGAATCAGCCCCAGCATTTT
>TRBD1|TRBV7-9|TRBJ1-6|NA
CASGAGTGVSPLHF
TGTGCCAGCGGGGCCGGGACAGGGGTTTCACCCCTCCACTTT
>NA|TRBV9|TRBJ2-5|NA
CASSVAGSETQYF
TGTGCCAGCAGCGTAGCGGGATCGGAGACCCAGTACTTC
>TRBD1|TRBV30|TRBJ1-2|NA
CAWSIRQGARYGYTF
TGTGCCTGGAGCATCCGTCAGGGGGCGCGGTATGGCTACACCTTC
>NA|TRBV5-1|TRBJ2-7|NA
CASKDSYEQYF
TGCGCCAGCAAGGACAGCTACGAGCAGTACTTC
>TRBD1|TRBV5-1|TRBJ1-2|NA
CASSRSTGGNYGYTF
TGCGCCAGCAGCCGGAGTACAGGGGGTAACTATGGCTACACCTTC
>TRBD1|TRBV7-2|TRBJ1-1|NA
CASSLSSRGRLKGEAFF
TGTGCCAGCAGCTTATCGTCCAGGGGGCGTTTAAAGGGTGAAGCTTTCTTT
>NA|TRBV30|TRBJ2-6|NA
CAWSAAGDGANVLTF
TGTGCCTGGAGCGCCGCCGGGGACGGGGCCAACGTCCTGACTTTC
>NA|TRBV6-1|TRBJ2-1|NA
CASSDLPAVTYNEQFF
TGTGCCAGCAGTGATTTACCGGCCGTAACATACAATGAGCAGTTCTTC
>TRBD1|TRBV10-3|TRBJ1-2|medium-sized
CAINRQGAVTGYTF
TGTGCCATCAATAGACAGGGGGCAGTCACAGGCTACACCTTC
>NA|TRBV2|TRBJ2-1|NA
CASRLDQNNNEQFF
TGTGCCAGCAGATTGGACCAAAACAACAATGAGCAGTTCTTC
>NA|TRBV7-9|TRBJ1-1|NA
CASSQINTEAFF
TGTGCCAGCAGCCAAATCAACACTGAAGCTTTCTTT
>NA|TRBV6-5|TRBJ1-4|NA
CASRDPREKLFF
TGTGCCAGCAGGGACCCCAGGGAAAAACTGTTTTTT
>TRBD1|TRBV19|TRBJ1-4|NA
CASSLGQGTRTTNEKLFF
TGTGCCAGTAGTCTGGGACAGGGGACACGCACAACTAATGAAAAACTGTTTTTT
>NA|TRBV10-3|TRBJ1-1|NA
CAISRSTEAFF
TGTGCCATCAGTCGATCCACTGAAGCTTTCTTT
>TRBD1|TRBV4-2|TRBJ1-2|few
CASSRERTGGPSGYTF
TGTGCCAGCAGCCGAGAAAGGACAGGGGGTCCCTCTGGCTACACCTTC
>NA|TRBV6-1|TRBJ2-7|few
CASSVYSSYEQYF
TGTGCCAGCAGTGTGTACAGCTCCTACGAGCAGTACTTC
>TRBD2|TRBV30|TRBJ2-7|NA
CAWSRGLAHEQYF
TGTGCCTGGTCCCGGGGACTAGCCCACGAGCAGTACTTC
>NA|TRBV19|TRBJ2-1|few
CASRSRRSTLYNEQFF
TGTGCCAGCCGGAGTCGACGAAGCACCCTTTACAATGAGCAGTTCTTC
>NA|TRBV30|TRBJ1-4|NA
CAWSEGLNEKLFF
TGTGCCTGGAGTGAGGGACTTAATGAAAAACTGTTTTTT
>NA|TRBV5-1|TRBJ2-2|few
CASRVTAATGELFF
TGCGCCAGCAGGGTGACGGCGGCCACCGGGGAGCTGTTTTTT
>NA|TRBV10-1|TRBJ1-5|NA
CASSDHPQSQAYQPQHF
TGCGCCAGCAGTGACCATCCCCAGAGTCAGGCCTATCAGCCCCAGCATTTT
>NA|TRBV6-1|TRBJ1-1|NA
CASSEQSGNTEAFF
TGTGCCAGCAGTGAACAGTCAGGGAACACTGAAGCTTTCTTT
>NA|TRBV7-9|TRBJ2-1|NA
CASSFGTHYNEQFF
TGTGCCAGCAGCTTCGGGACTCATTACAATGAGCAGTTCTTC
>NA|TRBV6-1|TRBJ2-2|NA
CASSEGPGNTGELFF
TGTGCCAGCAGTGAGGGTCCAGGGAACACCGGGGAGCTGTTTTTT
>NA|TRBV7-3|TRBJ2-1|NA
CASSLSSPYEQFF
TGTGCCAGCAGCTTAAGTAGCCCGTATGAGCAGTTCTTC
>NA|TRBV6-6|TRBJ1-2|NA
CASSYFSGSGGYTF
TGTGCCAGCAGTTACTTCTCAGGGTCGGGCGGCTACACCTTC
>NA|TRBV4-1|TRBJ1-1|NA
CASSQDPRGFTEAFF
TGCGCCAGCAGCCAAGATCCGAGGGGCTTCACTGAAGCTTTCTTT
>NA|TRBV19|TRBJ2-1|NA
CASSIGPQGVDEQFF
TGTGCCAGTAGTATCGGACCACAGGGTGTAGATGAGCAGTTCTTC
>TRBD2|TRBV5-1|TRBJ2-3|NA
CASSLGWVAGGPLFTDTQYF
TGCGCCAGCAGCTTGGGATGGGTAGCGGGAGGGCCTCTCTTCACAGATACGCAGTATTTT
>TRBD2|TRBV11-2|TRBJ2-1|NA
CASSFSASGSYNEQFF
TGTGCCAGCAGCTTTTCGGCTAGCGGATCCTACAATGAGCAGTTCTTC
>TRBD1|TRBV19|TRBJ1-2|NA
CASSPGQDRADYGYTF
TGTGCCAGTAGCCCCGGGCAAGACAGGGCTGACTATGGCTACACCTTC
>NA|TRBV5-5|TRBJ1-2|NA
CASSWKQGGGYGYTF
TGTGCCAGCAGCTGGAAACAGGGAGGAGGTTATGGCTACACCTTC
>NA|TRBV11-2|TRBJ2-6|NA
CASSLARSGANVLTF
TGTGCCAGCAGCTTAGCTAGGTCTGGGGCCAACGTCCTGACTTTC
>NA|TRBV5-4|TRBJ2-3|NA
CASSGFPITDTQYF
TGTGCCAGCAGCGGGTTCCCTATCACAGATACGCAGTATTTT
>TRBD2|TRBV5-1|TRBJ2-3|NA
CASSLEGYSGRDTDTQYF
TGCGCCAGCAGCTTGGAAGGATACAGCGGGAGGGACACAGATACGCAGTATTTT